The entry that follows covers one T cell receptor (beta chain) sequence. This CDR3 spans 15 amino acids. J was trimmed by 9 bases and V by 6 bases; bases with no gene match: 9. Germline V CDR1 and CDR2: MNHEY, SVGEGT. The data are from a study of blood T cell repertoires in COVID-19. Authors' methods: Estimation of nucleated cell counts was performed using reference gene primer amplification. The table came from immunoSEQ multiplex PCR; TCRdb's copy has only in-frame clones and leaves some out. V, J and clone size reflect that table, while D and trimming were determined from the DNA. The repertoire holds more than 250,000 clones, with around nine tenths as singletons. Participants came from about two dozen US areas, aged roughly 18 to 89 years.

The sequenced sample was PBMCs or T cells enriched from blood (not recorded which). The chain has TRBV6-2 or TRBV6-3 and TRBJ2-7; 15 bases are shared with TRBD2. The receptor's source is a woman aged 25 to 39 who had recovered from COVID-19. This chain's CDR3 is CASSRGTSGGTVQYF. CDR3 bases: TGTGCCAGCAGCCGTGGGACTAGCGGGGGGACCGTGCAGTACTTC.